The rows below give T cell receptor beta chains drawn from one sample of a study of blood T cell repertoires in COVID-19. The method was immunoSEQ multiplex PCR; TCRdb's version includes in-frame clones alone and lacks a portion of them. Among over 150,000 clones listed, roughly 89% were seen once. The sequenced material came from peripheral blood. These receptors were taken from a man aged 45-65 years with acute or convalescent COVID-19. Each CDR3 is given with its conserved first and last residue. The order of the fields is J gene, V gene, D gene, clone size, CDR3 DNA, CDR3 protein. The D gene is left open where the match is weak. The size of a clone is reported for some rows only, either as once, few or many, or as a class for expanded clones.

J: TRBJ1-1; V: TRBV28; D: -; size: -; DNA: TGTGCCAGCAGTTTATTGTGGGGGGACCAGATTTTT; CDR3: CASSLLWGDQIF
J: TRBJ1-5; V: TRBV7-2; D: TRBD1; size: -; DNA: TGTGCCAGCAGCCCCGGACAGGGTGGGTATCAGCCCCAGCATTTT; CDR3: CASSPGQGGYQPQHF
J: TRBJ2-7; V: TRBV27; D: -; size: -; DNA: TGTGCCAGCAGTTCCCGGGCCTACGAGCAGTACTTC; CDR3: CASSSRAYEQYF
J: TRBJ1-5; V: TRBV19; D: TRBD1; size: -; DNA: TGTGCCAGTAGCAGCTCACAGGGGAGGCCCCAGCATTTT; CDR3: CASSSSQGRPQHF
J: TRBJ2-1; V: TRBV4-2; D: TRBD2; size: -; DNA: TGTGCCAGCAGCCAAGAAGAGGCTAGCGGGAGGTACAATGAGCAGTTCTTC; CDR3: CASSQEEASGRYNEQFF
J: TRBJ2-2; V: TRBV19; D: TRBD1; size: -; DNA: TGTGCCAGTATCCGACAGGGGGGTCAAAGCACCGGGGAGCTGTTTTTT; CDR3: CASIRQGGQSTGELFF
J: TRBJ2-6; V: TRBV6-1; D: TRBD2; size: few; DNA: TGTGCCAGCAGTGAAGCGGGACTAGCGGTGTACGCCTCCGGGGCCAACGTCCTGACTTTC; CDR3: CASSEAGLAVYASGANVLTF
J: TRBJ2-2; V: TRBV7-9; D: -; size: once; DNA: TGTGCCAGCAGCTTACTCTTAAACACCGGGGAGCTGTTTTTT; CDR3: CASSLLLNTGELFF
J: TRBJ2-2; V: TRBV18; D: TRBD2; size: -; DNA: TGTGCCAGCTCACCGCCCGGACTAGCGGGCATCGGGGAGCTGTTTTTT; CDR3: CASSPPGLAGIGELFF
J: TRBJ2-1; V: TRBV13; D: TRBD1; size: -; DNA: TGTGCCAGCAGCCTTCGGGACAGACAAGTACTTGAGCAGTTCTTC; CDR3: CASSLRDRQVLEQFF
J: TRBJ1-4; V: TRBV10-1; D: -; size: -; DNA: TGCGCCAGCAGTGAGCCTCAGTACCATAATGAAAAACTGTTTTTT; CDR3: CASSEPQYHNEKLFF
J: TRBJ2-7; V: TRBV10-3; D: -; size: -; DNA: TGTGCCATCACCGGAACGGGGGATTCCGAGCAGTACTTC; CDR3: CAITGTGDSEQYF
J: TRBJ1-1; V: TRBV9; D: TRBD1; size: -; DNA: TGTGCCAGCAGCGTCAACCCCACGGGGGACAGGGCGAAAAATGAAGCTTTCTTT; CDR3: CASSVNPTGDRAKNEAFF
J: TRBJ2-5; V: TRBV5-1; D: -; size: -; DNA: TGCGCCAGCAGCCTTCAGGGGACCCAGTACTTC; CDR3: CASSLQGTQYF
J: TRBJ1-1; V: TRBV29-1; D: TRBD1; size: -; DNA: TGCAGCGCAAAAGCAGGGGGCAGGGGGACTGAAGCTTTCTTT; CDR3: CSAKAGGRGTEAFF
J: TRBJ1-1; V: TRBV14; D: TRBD1; size: -; DNA: TGTGCCAGTCGGCGACAGGGGTTCCCTGAAGCTTTCTTT; CDR3: CASRRQGFPEAFF
J: TRBJ1-3; V: TRBV4-1; D: TRBD1; size: once; DNA: TGCGCCAGCAGCCAAGATCCCCGGGGTACAGGGGACTCTGGGAGAAACACCATATATTTT; CDR3: CASSQDPRGTGDSGRNTIYF
J: TRBJ1-4; V: TRBV4-2; D: -; size: few; DNA: TGTGCCAGCAGCCAAGGCACAGGGAATGAAAAACTGTTTTTT; CDR3: CASSQGTGNEKLFF
J: TRBJ2-7; V: TRBV29-1; D: -; size: -; DNA: TGCAGCGTTGAAGATCGACAGAGCTACGAGCAGTACTTC; CDR3: CSVEDRQSYEQYF
J: TRBJ2-5; V: TRBV27; D: TRBD1; size: once; DNA: TGTGCCAGCAGTTTAGTGGGACAGGGGGCCCCGCAGGAGACCCAGTACTTC; CDR3: CASSLVGQGAPQETQYF
J: TRBJ1-1; V: TRBV7-8; D: -; size: once; DNA: TGTGCCAGCAGCTATAGACAGTCCCCGGGGGGCACTGAAGCTTTCTTT; CDR3: CASSYRQSPGGTEAFF
J: TRBJ2-3; V: TRBV29-1; D: TRBD2; size: -; DNA: TGCAGCGTTGGAAGCGGGGGGTTAGGACCGACAGATACGCAGTATTTT; CDR3: CSVGSGGLGPTDTQYF
J: TRBJ1-1; V: TRBV5-1; D: -; size: -; DNA: TGCGCCAGCAGCTTGGCAGGGGCGGACACTGAAGCTTTCTTT; CDR3: CASSLAGADTEAFF
J: TRBJ2-7; V: TRBV6-6; D: TRBD2; size: -; DNA: TGTGCCAGCAGACCCTCCGGGACTAGCGGCTACGAGCAGTACTTC; CDR3: CASRPSGTSGYEQYF
J: TRBJ2-7; V: TRBV7-8; D: -; size: -; DNA: TGTGCCAGCAGCTTAGTACAGGGACCTTACGAGCAGTACTTC; CDR3: CASSLVQGPYEQYF
J: TRBJ1-2; V: TRBV19; D: -; size: once; DNA: TGTGCCAGTAGCACCGACATTAACTATGGCTACACCTTC; CDR3: CASSTDINYGYTF
J: TRBJ1-1; V: TRBV27; D: TRBD1; size: few; DNA: TGTGCCAGCAGTTTAACAGGGGGGATGAACACTGAAGCTTTCTTT; CDR3: CASSLTGGMNTEAFF
J: TRBJ2-3; V: TRBV6-6; D: TRBD2; size: -; DNA: TGTGCCAGCAGTTTACCCGCGGGGGGGCGAACAGATACGCAGTATTTT; CDR3: CASSLPAGGRTDTQYF
J: TRBJ2-2; V: TRBV5-8; D: -; size: -; DNA: TGTGCCAGCAGCTTACAGGTTCCGGGGGAGCTGTTTTTT; CDR3: CASSLQVPGELFF
J: TRBJ1-3; V: TRBV18; D: TRBD1; size: -; DNA: TGTGCCAGCTCACTCCCCTGGGCAGGGGGCAGAAACACCATATATTTT; CDR3: CASSLPWAGGRNTIYF
J: TRBJ1-4; V: TRBV19; D: -; size: -; DNA: TGTGCCAGTAGATTCGGCCTGTCTCAGGGGACTAATGAAAAACTGTTTTTT; CDR3: CASRFGLSQGTNEKLFF
J: TRBJ2-2; V: TRBV7-3; D: TRBD1; size: -; DNA: TGTGCCAGCAGCTCACAGGGGGCATACACCGGGGAGCTGTTTTTT; CDR3: CASSSQGAYTGELFF
J: TRBJ2-3; V: TRBV11-3; D: TRBD2; size: once; DNA: TGTGCCAGCAGCCCTAATAGCGGGGGGAAGGATACGCAGTATTTT; CDR3: CASSPNSGGKDTQYF
J: TRBJ2-2; V: TRBV12-3/TRBV12-4; D: TRBD2; size: -; DNA: TGTGCCAGCAGCCTAGCGGGAGCCGGGGAGCTGTTTTTT; CDR3: CASSLAGAGELFF
J: TRBJ1-1; V: TRBV7-8; D: TRBD1; size: -; DNA: TGTGCCAGCAGCGCCCGCACAGGGGAGTTGAACACTGAAGCTTTCTTT; CDR3: CASSARTGELNTEAFF
J: TRBJ2-5; V: TRBV7-9; D: -; size: -; DNA: TGTGCCAGCAGCTTAGTGGCAGTCCAAGAGACCCAGTACTTC; CDR3: CASSLVAVQETQYF
J: TRBJ2-3; V: TRBV14; D: TRBD2; size: -; DNA: TGTGCCAGCAGCAATAGGGTTCCGGGACTAGTCGGAGTTGGGTCCATTTATACGCAGTATTTT; CDR3: CASSNRVPGLVGVGSIYTQYF
J: TRBJ1-2; V: TRBV5-4; D: -; size: -; DNA: TGTGCCAGCAGCTTGGCCGGGGAGGATTTCAACACCTTC; CDR3: CASSLAGEDFNTF
J: TRBJ1-4; V: TRBV29-1; D: -; size: -; DNA: TGCAGCGTTGAAACGGGGGCTAATGAAAAACTGTTTTTT; CDR3: CSVETGANEKLFF
J: TRBJ2-1; V: TRBV7-9; D: -; size: -; DNA: TGTGCCAGCAGCTTAGGGAGCAGTTGGGAGCAGTTCTTC; CDR3: CASSLGSSWEQFF